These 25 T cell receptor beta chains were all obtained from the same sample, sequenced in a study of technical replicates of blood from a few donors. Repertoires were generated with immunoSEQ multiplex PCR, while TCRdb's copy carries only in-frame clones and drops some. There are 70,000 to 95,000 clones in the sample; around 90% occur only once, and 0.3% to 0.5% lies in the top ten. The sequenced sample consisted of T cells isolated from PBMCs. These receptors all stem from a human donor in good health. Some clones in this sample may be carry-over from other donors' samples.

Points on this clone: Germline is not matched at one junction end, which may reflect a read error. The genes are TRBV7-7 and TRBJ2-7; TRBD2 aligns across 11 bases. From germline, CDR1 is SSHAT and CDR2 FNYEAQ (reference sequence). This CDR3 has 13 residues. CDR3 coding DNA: TGTGCTAGCAGCTCTCTAGCGGGAGGCGAGCAGTACTTC. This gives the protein CASSSLAGGEQYF.

The CDR3, as DNA: TGTGCCAGCAGCCAAGAGGGGCTTATCTACGAGCAGTACTTC. This codes for CASSQEGLIYEQYF. The V call is TRBV4-2, the J call TRBJ2-7; perhaps TRBD1 as D (5 bases). The germline CDR1 and CDR2 sequences are LGHNA and YNFKEQ. Trimming left V 0 bases short and J 3 bases short, with 9 bases between. The CDR3 consists of 14 residues.

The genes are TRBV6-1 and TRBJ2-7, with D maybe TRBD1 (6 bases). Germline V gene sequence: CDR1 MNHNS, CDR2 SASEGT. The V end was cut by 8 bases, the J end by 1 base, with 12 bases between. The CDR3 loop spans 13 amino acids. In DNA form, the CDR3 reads TGTGCCAGCCTCAGACAGGAATCCTACGAGCAGTACTTC. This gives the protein CASLRQESYEQYF.

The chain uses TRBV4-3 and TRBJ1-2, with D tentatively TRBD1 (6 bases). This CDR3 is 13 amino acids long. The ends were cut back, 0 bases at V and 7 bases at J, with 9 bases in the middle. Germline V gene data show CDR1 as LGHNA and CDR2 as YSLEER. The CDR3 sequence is CASSQDLGGGYTF. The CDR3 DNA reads TGCGCCAGCAGCCAAGATCTAGGGGGTGGCTACACCTTC.

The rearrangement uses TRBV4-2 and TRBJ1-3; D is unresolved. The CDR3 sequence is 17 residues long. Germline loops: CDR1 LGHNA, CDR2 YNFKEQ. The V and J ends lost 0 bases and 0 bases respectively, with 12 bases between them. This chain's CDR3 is CASSQDGRRSSGNTIYF. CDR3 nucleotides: TGTGCCAGCAGCCAAGACGGCAGACGGAGCTCTGGAAACACCATATATTTT.

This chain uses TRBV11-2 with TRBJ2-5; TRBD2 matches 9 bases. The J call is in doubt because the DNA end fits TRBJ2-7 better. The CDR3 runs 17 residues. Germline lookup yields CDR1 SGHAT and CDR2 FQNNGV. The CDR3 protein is CASSLDWSSGTSYEQYF. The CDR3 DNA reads TGTGCCAGCAGCTTAGATTGGTCTAGCGGGACCTCCTACGAGCAGTACTTC.

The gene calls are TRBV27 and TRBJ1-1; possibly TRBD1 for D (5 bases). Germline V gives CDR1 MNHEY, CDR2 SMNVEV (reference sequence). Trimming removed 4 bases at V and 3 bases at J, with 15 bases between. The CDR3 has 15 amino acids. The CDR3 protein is CASSSGYLWDTEAFF. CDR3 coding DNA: TGTGCCAGCAGTTCAGGGTATCTATGGGACACTGAAGCTTTCTTT.

CDR3 sequence: CASSPLRQTYEQYF. CDR3 bases: TGTGCCAGCTCACCACTTCGCCAGACCTACGAGCAGTACTTC. This chain uses TRBV18 with TRBJ2-7; D is undetermined. The V end was cut by 1 base, the J end by 2 bases, with 9 bases between. This CDR3 contains 14 residues. Germline CDR1 reads KGHSH; CDR2 reads LQKENI.

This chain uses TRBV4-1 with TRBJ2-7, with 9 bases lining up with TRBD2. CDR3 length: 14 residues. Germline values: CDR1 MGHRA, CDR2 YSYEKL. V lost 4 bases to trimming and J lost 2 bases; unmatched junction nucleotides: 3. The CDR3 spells CASSPGLATYEQYF. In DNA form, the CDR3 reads TGCGCCAGCAGCCCCGGACTAGCGACCTACGAGCAGTACTTC.

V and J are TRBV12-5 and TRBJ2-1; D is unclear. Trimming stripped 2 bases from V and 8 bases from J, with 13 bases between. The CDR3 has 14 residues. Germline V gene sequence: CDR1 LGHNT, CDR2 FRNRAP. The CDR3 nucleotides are TGTGCTAGTGGTTTGTTGGCGGCGTTCGATGAGCAGTTCTTC. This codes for CASGLLAAFDEQFF.

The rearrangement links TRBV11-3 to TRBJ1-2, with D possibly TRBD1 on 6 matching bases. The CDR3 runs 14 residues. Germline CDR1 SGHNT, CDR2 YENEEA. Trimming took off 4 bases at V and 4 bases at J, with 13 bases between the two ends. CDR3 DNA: TGTGCCAGCAGCTCAGGGGTCGTTGGCTATGGCTACACCTTC. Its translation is CASSSGVVGYGYTF.

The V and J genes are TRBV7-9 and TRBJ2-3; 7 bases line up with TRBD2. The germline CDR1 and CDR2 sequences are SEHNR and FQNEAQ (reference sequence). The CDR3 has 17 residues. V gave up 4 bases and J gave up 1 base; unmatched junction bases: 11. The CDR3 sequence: CASSSPRVREGTDTQYF. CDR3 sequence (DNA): TGTGCCAGCAGCTCCCCCAGGGTTCGGGAGGGCACAGATACGCAGTATTTT. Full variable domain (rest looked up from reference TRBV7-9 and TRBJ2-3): DTGVSQNPRHKITKRGQNVTFRCDPISEHNRLYWYRQTLGQGPEFLTYFQNEAQLEKSRLLSDRFSAERPKGSFSTLEIQRTEQGDSAMYLCASSSPRVREGTDTQYFGPGTRLTVL.

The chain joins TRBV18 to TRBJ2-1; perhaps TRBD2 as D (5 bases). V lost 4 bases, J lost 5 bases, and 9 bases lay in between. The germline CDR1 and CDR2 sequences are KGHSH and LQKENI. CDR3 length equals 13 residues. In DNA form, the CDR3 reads TGTGCCAGCTCACAGGACTTCAACAATGAGCAGTTCTTC. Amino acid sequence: CASSQDFNNEQFF.

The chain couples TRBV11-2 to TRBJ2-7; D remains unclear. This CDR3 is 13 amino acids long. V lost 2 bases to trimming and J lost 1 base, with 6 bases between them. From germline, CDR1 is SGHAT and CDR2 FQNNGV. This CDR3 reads CASSLRESYEQYF. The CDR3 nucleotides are TGTGCCAGCAGCTTACGAGAATCCTACGAGCAGTACTTC.

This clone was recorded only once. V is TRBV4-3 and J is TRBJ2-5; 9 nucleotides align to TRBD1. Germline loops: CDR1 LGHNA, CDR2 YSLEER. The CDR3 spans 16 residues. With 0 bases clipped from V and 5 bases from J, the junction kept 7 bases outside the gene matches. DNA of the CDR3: TGCGCCAGCAGCCAAGATTCGGGACAGGGAGAGGAGACCCAGTACTTC. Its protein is CASSQDSGQGEETQYF.

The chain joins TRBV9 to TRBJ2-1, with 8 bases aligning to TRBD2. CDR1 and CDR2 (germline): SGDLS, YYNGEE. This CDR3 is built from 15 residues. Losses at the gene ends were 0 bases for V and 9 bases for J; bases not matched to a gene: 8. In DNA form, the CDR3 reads TGTGCCAGCAGCGTAGGTTGGCGGGAGGTCACTGAGCAGTTCTTC. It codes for CASSVGWREVTEQFF.

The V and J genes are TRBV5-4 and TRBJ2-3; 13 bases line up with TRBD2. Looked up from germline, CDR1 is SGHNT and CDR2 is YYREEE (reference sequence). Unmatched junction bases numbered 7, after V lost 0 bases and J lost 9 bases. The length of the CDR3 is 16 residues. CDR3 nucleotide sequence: TGTGCCAGCAGCTTGGGATCACTAGCGGGAGGGGCCACGCAGTATTTT. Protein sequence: CASSLGSLAGGATQYF.

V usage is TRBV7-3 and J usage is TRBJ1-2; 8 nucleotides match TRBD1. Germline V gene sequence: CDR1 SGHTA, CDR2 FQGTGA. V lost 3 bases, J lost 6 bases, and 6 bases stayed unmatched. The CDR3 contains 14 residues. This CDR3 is CASSFGQGSDGYTF. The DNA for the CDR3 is TGTGCCAGCAGCTTCGGACAGGGTAGCGATGGCTACACCTTC.

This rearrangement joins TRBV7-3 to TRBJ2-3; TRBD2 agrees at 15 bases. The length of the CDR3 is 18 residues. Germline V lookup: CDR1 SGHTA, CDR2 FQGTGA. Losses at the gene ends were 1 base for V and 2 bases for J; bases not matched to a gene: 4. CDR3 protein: CASSLRGLAGGFTDTQYF. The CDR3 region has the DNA TGTGCCAGCAGCTTAAGGGGACTAGCGGGAGGTTTCACAGATACGCAGTATTTT.

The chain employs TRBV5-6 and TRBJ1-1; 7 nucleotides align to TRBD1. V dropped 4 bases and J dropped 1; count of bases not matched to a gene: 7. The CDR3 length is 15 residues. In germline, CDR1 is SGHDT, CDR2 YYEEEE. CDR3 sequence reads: CASSLTGTRNTEAFF. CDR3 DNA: TGTGCCAGCAGCCTGACAGGGACAAGGAACACTGAAGCTTTCTTT.

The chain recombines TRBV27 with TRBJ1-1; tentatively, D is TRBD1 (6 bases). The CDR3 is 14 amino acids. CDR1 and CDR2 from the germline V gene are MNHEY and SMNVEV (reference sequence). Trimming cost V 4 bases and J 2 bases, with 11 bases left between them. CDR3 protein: CASSYRVSNTEAFF. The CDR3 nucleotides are TGTGCCAGCAGTTACAGGGTAAGCAACACTGAAGCTTTCTTT.

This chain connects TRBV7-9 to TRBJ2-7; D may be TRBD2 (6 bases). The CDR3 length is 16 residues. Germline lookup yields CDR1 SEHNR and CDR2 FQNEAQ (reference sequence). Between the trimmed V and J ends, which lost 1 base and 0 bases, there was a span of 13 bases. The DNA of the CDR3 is TGTGCCAGCAGCTTAGTTGGGGGGAAGGACTCCTACGAGCAGTACTTC. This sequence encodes CASSLVGGKDSYEQYF.

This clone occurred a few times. The CDR3 sequence: CASGLGQNEKLFF. The CDR3, as DNA: TGTGCTAGTGGTTTGGGGCAAAATGAAAAACTGTTTTTT. The J gene is TRBJ1-4, the V gene TRBV12-5; no firm D call. The CDR3 covers 13 residues. The V and J ends lost 1 base and 5 bases respectively, with 5 bases between them. Germline V gene lookup returns CDR1 LGHNT and CDR2 FRNRAP.

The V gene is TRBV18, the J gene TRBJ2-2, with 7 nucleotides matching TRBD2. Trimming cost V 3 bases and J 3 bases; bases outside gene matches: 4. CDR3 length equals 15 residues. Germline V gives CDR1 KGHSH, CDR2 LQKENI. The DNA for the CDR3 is TGTGCCAGCTCACCGAGCGGGATGGACACCGGGGAGCTGTTTTTT. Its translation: CASSPSGMDTGELFF.

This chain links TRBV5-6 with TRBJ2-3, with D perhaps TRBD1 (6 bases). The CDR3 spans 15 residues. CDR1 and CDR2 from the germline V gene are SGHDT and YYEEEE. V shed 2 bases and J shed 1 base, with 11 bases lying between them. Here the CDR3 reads CASSFGAGGTDTQYF. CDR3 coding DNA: TGTGCCAGCAGCTTTGGGGCAGGGGGCACAGATACGCAGTATTTT. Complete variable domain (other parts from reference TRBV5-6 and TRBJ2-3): DAGVTQSPTHLIKTRGQQVTLRCSPKSGHDTVSWYQQALGQGPQFIFQYYEEEERQRGNFPDRFSGHQFPNYSSELNVNALLLGDSALYLCASSFGAGGTDTQYFGPGTRLTVL.